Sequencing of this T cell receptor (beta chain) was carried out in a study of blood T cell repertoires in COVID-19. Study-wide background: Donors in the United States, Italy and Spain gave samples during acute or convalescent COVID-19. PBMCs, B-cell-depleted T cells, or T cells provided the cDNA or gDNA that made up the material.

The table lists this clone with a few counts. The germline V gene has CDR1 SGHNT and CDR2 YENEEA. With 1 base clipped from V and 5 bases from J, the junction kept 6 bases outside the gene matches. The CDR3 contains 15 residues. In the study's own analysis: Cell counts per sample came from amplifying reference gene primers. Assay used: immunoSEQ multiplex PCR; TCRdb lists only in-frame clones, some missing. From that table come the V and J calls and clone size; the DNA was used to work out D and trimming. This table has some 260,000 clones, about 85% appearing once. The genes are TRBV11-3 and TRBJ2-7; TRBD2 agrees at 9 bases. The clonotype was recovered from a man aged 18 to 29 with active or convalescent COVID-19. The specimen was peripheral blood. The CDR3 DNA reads TGTGCCAGCAGCTTAGGCTCTAGCGGGATTAACGAGCAGTACTTC. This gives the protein CASSLGSSGINEQYF.